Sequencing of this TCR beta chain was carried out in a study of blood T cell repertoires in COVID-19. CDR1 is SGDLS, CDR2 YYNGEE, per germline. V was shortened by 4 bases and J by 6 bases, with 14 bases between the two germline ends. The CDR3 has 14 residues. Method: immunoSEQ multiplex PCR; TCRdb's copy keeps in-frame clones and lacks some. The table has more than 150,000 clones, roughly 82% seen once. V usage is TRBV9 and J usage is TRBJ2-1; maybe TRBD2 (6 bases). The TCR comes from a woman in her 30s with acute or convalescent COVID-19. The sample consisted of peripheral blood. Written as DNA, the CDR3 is TGTGCCAGCAGCCTCTTGGGGGGACCCAATGAGCAGTTCTTC. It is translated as CASSLLGGPNEQFF. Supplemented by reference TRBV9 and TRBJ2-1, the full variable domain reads DSGVTQTPKHLITATGQRVTLRCSPRSGDLSVYWYQQSLDQGLQFLIQYYNGEERAKGNILERFSAQQFPDLHSELNLSSLELGDSALYFCASSLLGGPNEQFFGPGTRLTVL.